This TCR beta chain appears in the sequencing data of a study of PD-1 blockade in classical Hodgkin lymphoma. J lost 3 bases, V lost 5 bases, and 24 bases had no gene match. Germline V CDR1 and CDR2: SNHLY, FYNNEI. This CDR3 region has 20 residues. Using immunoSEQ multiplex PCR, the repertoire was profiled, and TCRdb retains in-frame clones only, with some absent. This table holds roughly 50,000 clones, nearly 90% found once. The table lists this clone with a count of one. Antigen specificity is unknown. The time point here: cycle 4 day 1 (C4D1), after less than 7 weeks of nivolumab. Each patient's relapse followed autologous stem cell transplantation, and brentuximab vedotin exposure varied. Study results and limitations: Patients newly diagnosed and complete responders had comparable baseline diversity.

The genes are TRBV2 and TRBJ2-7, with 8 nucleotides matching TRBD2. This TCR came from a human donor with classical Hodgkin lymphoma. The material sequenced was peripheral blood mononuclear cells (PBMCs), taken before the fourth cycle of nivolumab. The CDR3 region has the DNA TGTGCCAGCAGTATCGGTCCAGGGACTAGTGTTGGGGGGGGCTACTACGAGCAGTACTTC. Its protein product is CASSIGPGTSVGGGYYEQYF.